Listed here is a single T cell receptor (beta chain). Its antigen is not known. These data are taken from a study of shared clonotypes between healthy human individuals. Study observations and caveats: Measured sharing among donors was expected to vary with sequencing depth. The low donor count limited represented genetic and exposure-history diversity. Naive CD4 clonotypes overlapped across several donors at roughly 5%.

Sorted subsets were amplified in replicate PCRs using 200 ng DNA, 32,000 or so T cell genomes. The table came from immunoSEQ multiplex PCR; TCRdb's copy has only in-frame clones and leaves some out. The table includes roughly 1,500,000 clones, about 98.5% detected once. The receptor was derived from a young man in good health. Sequencing was carried out using naive CD4+ T cells sorted from blood. Indicated subset: CD45RA+ positively selected.

The CDR3 region has the DNA TGTGCCAGCAGTGAGGAACCCGGATTGGATGGCTACACCTTC. This translates into CASSEEPGLDGYTF. V is TRBV6-1 and J is TRBJ1-2; D remains ambiguous. The CDR3 is made up of 14 amino acids. V lost 3 bases, J lost 6 bases, and 14 bases lay in between. CDR1 is MNHNS and CDR2 is SASEGT in the germline V gene.